These 27 T cell receptor beta chains were sequenced from one sample in a study of T cell repertoires in cytomegalovirus infection. Using its own MiXCR run on the reads, TCRdb lists one record per CDR3 protein. The profile shows about 260,000 distinct CDR3 sequences, roughly an eighth of them singletons. The sequenced material came from PBMCs. The source is a human donor in good health (CMV status not recorded). Some clones in this sample may be carry-over from other donors' samples.

This clonotype was recorded at least ten times. This chain links TRBV7-6 with TRBJ1-6, with a possible D match to TRBD1 (5 bases). V dropped 5 bases and J dropped 11 bases, with 25 bases sitting between them. The CDR3 consists of 17 residues. Per germline, CDR1 SGHVS and CDR2 FNYEAQ. In DNA, the CDR3 is TGTGCCAGCAGCCCCGGATACAGTCCGGGACTCTATACACCCCTCCACTTT. It yields the protein CASSPGYSPGLYTPLHF. Full variable domain (missing parts from reference TRBV7-6 and TRBJ1-6): GAGVSQSPRYKVTKRGQDVALRCDPISGHVSLYWYRQALGQGPEFLTYFNYEAQQDKSGLPNDRFSAERPEGSISTLTIQRTEQRDSAMYRCASSPGYSPGLYTPLHFGNGTRLTVT.

This clonotype was found many times. This chain uses TRBV9 with TRBJ1-2; TRBD1 might be the D (6 bases). Germline V gene lookup returns CDR1 SGDLS and CDR2 YYNGEE. V lost 3 bases and J lost 5, with 14 bases in between. The CDR3 covers 14 residues. The CDR3 reads CASSAPGHSYGYTF. CDR3 nucleotide sequence: TGTGCCAGCAGCGCGCCGGGACACTCATATGGCTACACCTTC.

This clonotype has a handful of counts. This chain connects TRBV27 to TRBJ2-7, with D unclear. Germline V gene lookup returns CDR1 MNHEY and CDR2 SMNVEV (reference sequence). V lost 2 bases and J lost 5, with 16 bases in between. The CDR3 runs to 15 residues. The CDR3 sequence: CASSLVGIPPHEQYF. CDR3 nucleotide sequence: TGTGCCAGCAGTTTAGTGGGAATCCCGCCGCACGAGCAGTACTTC.

This clonotype appeared a single time. The V and J genes are TRBV28 and TRBJ2-7; weak D call: TRBD1 (5 bases). Germline CDR1 and CDR2: MDHEN and SYDVKM. The V end was cut by 5 bases, the J end by 1 base, with 15 bases between. The CDR3 has 15 amino acids. This CDR3 is CASSTHGDSSYEQYF. CDR3 in DNA: TGTGCCAGCAGTACCCACGGAGACAGTTCCTACGAGCAGTACTTC.

J is TRBJ2-1 and V is TRBV7-3; 12 bases map to TRBD2. In germline, CDR1 is SGHTA, CDR2 FQGTGA. This CDR3 contains 17 residues. Trimming removed 5 bases from V and 11 bases from J; junction bases left unmatched: 16. CDR3: CASSTTPGLAGSDKQFF. The CDR3 DNA sequence: TGTGCCAGCAGCACAACCCCCGGACTAGCGGGGAGCGATAAGCAGTTCTTC. Drawing the rest from reference TRBV7-3 and TRBJ2-1, the complete variable domain is GAGVSQTPSNKVTEKGKYVELRCDPISGHTALYWYRQSLGQGPEFLIYFQGTGAADDSGLPNDRFFAVRPEGSVSTLKIQRTERGDSAVYLCASSTTPGLAGSDKQFFGPGTRLTVL.

There are many counts of this clonotype. The J gene is TRBJ2-7, the V gene TRBV7-8; D may be TRBD2 (5 bases). Trimming removed 5 bases at V and 2 bases at J, with 19 bases between. The CDR3 loop spans 16 amino acids. Germline CDR1 is SGHVS and CDR2 is FQNEAQ. CDR3 coding DNA: TGTGCCAGCAGCCAGGAGGCCGGCTTTTCAACCTACGAGCAGTACTTC. This translates into CASSQEAGFSTYEQYF. The full variable domain, completed using reference TRBV7-8 and TRBJ2-7, is GAGVSQSPRYKVAKRGQDVALRCDPISGHVSLFWYQQALGQGPEFLTYFQNEAQLDKSGLPSDRFFAERPEGSVSTLKIQRTQQEDSAVYLCASSQEAGFSTYEQYFGPGTRLTVT.

This clonotype was seen repeatedly, ten times or more. The chain has TRBV19 and TRBJ2-5; no firm D call. The CDR3 loop spans 12 amino acids. Germline CDR1 LNHDA, CDR2 SQIVND (reference sequence). The germline V and J ends were trimmed by 0 bases and 6 bases, with 5 bases remaining between them. Written as DNA, the CDR3 is TGTGCCAGTAGTATAGAACGACAGACCCAGTACTTC. Translation gives CASSIERQTQYF. Filled out from reference TRBV19 and TRBJ2-5, the complete variable domain reads DGGITQSPKYLFRKEGQNVTLSCEQNLNHDAMYWYRQDPGQGLRLIYYSQIVNDFQKGDIAEGYSVSREKKESFPLTVTSAQKNPTAFYLCASSIERQTQYFGPGTRLLVL.

At least ten counts were recorded for this clonotype. The chain joins TRBV7-6 to TRBJ2-2, with D possibly TRBD1 on 6 matching bases. The germline gives CDR1 SGHVS, CDR2 FNYEAQ. There are 14 residues in the CDR3. V was pared by 4 bases and J by 4 bases, with 10 bases between. CDR3 bases: TGTGCCAGCAGCTGGCAGGGGAGCACCGGGGAGCTGTTTTTT. This translates into CASSWQGSTGELFF.

The chain recombines TRBV7-6 with TRBJ2-7; D unresolved. The germline V and J ends were trimmed by 3 bases and 0 bases, with 12 bases remaining between them. Germline V CDR1 and CDR2: SGHVS, FNYEAQ. The CDR3 runs 15 residues. The DNA of the CDR3 is TGTGCCAGCAGCTTCGGCGCCTCTTTCTCCTACGAGCAGTACTTC. Its translation is CASSFGASFSYEQYF.

The chain uses TRBV29-1 and TRBJ1-1; D uncertain. Per germline, CDR1 SQVTM and CDR2 ANQGSEA. This CDR3 comprises 10 residues. The ends were cut back, 1 base at V and 6 bases at J, with 3 bases in the middle. The chain's CDR3 is CSVEGPEAFF. CDR3 sequence (DNA): TGCAGCGTTGAAGGGCCTGAAGCTTTCTTT.

This clonotype was seen only a few times. The CDR3 sequence is CASSLSFSSYEQYF. Here the CDR3 DNA reads TGTGCCAGCAGTTTAAGTTTCAGCTCCTACGAGCAGTACTTC. The chain carries TRBV27 and TRBJ2-7; D gene unclear. The germline V gene has CDR1 MNHEY and CDR2 SMNVEV (reference sequence). CDR3 length: 14 amino acids. The ends were cut back, 2 bases at V and 0 bases at J, with 8 bases in the middle.

With respect to this clonotype: At one end the junction does not follow the germline gene, possibly because of a read error. The chain recombines TRBV12-3 or TRBV12-4 with TRBJ2-5, with 8 bases matching TRBD2. There are 12 residues in the CDR3. CDR3 loop: CAVGSGAETQYF. For the CDR3, the DNA is TGCGCGGTCGGTAGCGGGGCAGAGACCCAGTACTTC.

This clonotype was seen at least ten times. The gene calls are TRBV15 and TRBJ1-1; TRBD1 matches at 7 bases. The V gene end was trimmed by 7 bases and the J gene end by 0 bases; junction bases not matched to a gene: 5. The germline V gene encodes CDR1 LNHNV and CDR2 YYDKDF (reference sequence). The CDR3 contains 14 residues. DNA of the CDR3: TGTGCCACCAAGACGGACAGGCTGAACACTGAAGCTTTCTTT. As protein: CATKTDRLNTEAFF.

Many counts were recorded for this clonotype. The rearrangement joins TRBV7-2 to TRBJ2-1; D uncertain. Trimming left V 0 bases short and J 0 bases short, with 6 bases between. Germline V gene lookup returns CDR1 SGHTA and CDR2 FQGNSA. The CDR3 sequence is 15 residues long. The DNA of the CDR3 is TGTGCCAGCAGCTTAGCGGAAAGCTCCTACAATGAGCAGTTCTTC. This codes for CASSLAESSYNEQFF.

This clonotype was counted a single time. The V call is TRBV6-2 or TRBV6-3, the J call TRBJ2-3; a weak D match, TRBD2 (6 bases). The V and J ends lost 8 bases and 9 bases respectively, with 12 bases between them. This CDR3 contains 11 residues. Germline CDR1 and CDR2: MNHEY and SVGEGT. CDR3 protein: CASRGIRTQYF. CDR3 sequence (DNA): TGTGCCAGCCGGGGGATTAGGACGCAGTATTTT.

This clonotype was counted a few times. The chain couples TRBV12-3 or TRBV12-4 to TRBJ2-2; weak D call: TRBD2 (6 bases). Trimming left V 4 bases short and J 6 bases short, with 9 bases between. This CDR3 has 13 residues. The CDR3 sequence: CASSSTSPGELFF. The CDR3 nucleotides read TGTGCCAGCAGTTCGACTAGTCCCGGGGAGCTGTTTTTT.

The CDR3 coding sequence is TGTGCCAGCAGCCTAGGACTAGCGTTGTACAATGAGCAGTTCTTC. It codes for CASSLGLALYNEQFF. The chain joins TRBV4-2 to TRBJ2-1, with TRBD2 matching over 9 bases. This CDR3 contains 15 residues. Trimming took 4 bases from V and 4 from J; bases not matched to a gene: 5. Germline V gene sequence: CDR1 LGHNA, CDR2 YNFKEQ.

The J gene is TRBJ2-5, the V gene TRBV5-4, with 12 bases that match TRBD2. The junction had 9 bases not matched to a gene; V was cut back by 4 bases and J by 5 bases. Germline CDR1 SGHNT, CDR2 YYREEE (reference sequence). This CDR3 region has 16 residues. CDR3 loop: CASSEGSTSGSETQYF. The DNA of the CDR3 is TGTGCCAGCAGCGAGGGATCGACTAGCGGGAGTGAGACCCAGTACTTC.

The chain couples TRBV11-2 to TRBJ1-2, with 8 bases identical to TRBD1. Germline V gives CDR1 SGHAT, CDR2 FQNNGV. The length of the CDR3 is 13 residues. J lost 8 bases, V lost 7 bases, and 9 bases had no gene match. The CDR3 sequence: CASTVDRGVGYTF. The CDR3 DNA reads as TGTGCCAGCACCGTAGACAGGGGAGTCGGCTACACCTTC.

There are many counts of this clonotype. This chain uses TRBV20-1 with TRBJ2-1; D is perhaps TRBD2 (6 bases). Trimming left V 6 bases short and J 0 bases short, with 12 bases between. The germline gives CDR1 DFQATT, CDR2 SNEGSKA (reference sequence). CDR3 length equals 14 residues. CDR3 loop: CSAKAGLSYNEQFF. The CDR3 DNA follows: TGCAGTGCAAAAGCGGGCCTCTCCTACAATGAGCAGTTCTTC.

In its sample, this clonotype was seen a few times. The V gene is TRBV6-6, the J gene TRBJ2-1, with 8 bases matching TRBD2. CDR3 length equals 14 residues. Looked up from germline, CDR1 is MNHNY and CDR2 is SVGAGI (reference sequence). With 7 bases clipped from V and 7 bases from J, the junction kept 9 bases outside the gene matches. The CDR3 loop reads CASTHGGGGNEQFF. DNA for the CDR3: TGTGCCAGCACCCACGGGGGGGGGGGGAATGAGCAGTTCTTC.

This clonotype was seen many times. This rearrangement joins TRBV2 to TRBJ1-1, with D maybe TRBD1 (5 bases). The CDR3 contains 12 residues. Germline CDR1 and CDR2: SNHLY and FYNNEI. Deletions cut 7 bases from V and 11 bases from J, with 17 bases between. The CDR3 DNA reads TGTGCCAGCATCAAGGGACGGGACGCGGCTTTCTTT. Protein sequence: CASIKGRDAAFF.

This clonotype was counted at least ten times. The V gene is TRBV7-2, the J gene TRBJ1-1; TRBD1 aligns across 8 bases. Per germline, CDR1 SGHTA and CDR2 FQGNSA. V lost 5 bases to trimming and J lost 4 bases; unmatched junction nucleotides: 6. CDR3 length: 14 residues. CDR3 in amino acids: CASSPRGHGTEAFF. For the CDR3, the DNA is TGTGCCAGCAGCCCCAGGGGGCATGGCACTGAAGCTTTCTTT.

This clonotype was recorded many times. The CDR3 bases are TGTGCCAGCAGGGTTACGCGGGAAGAGACCCAGTACTTC. Translating it yields CASRVTREETQYF. The chain is built from TRBV2 and TRBJ2-5; D may be TRBD2 (5 bases). V lost 6 bases to trimming and J lost 3 bases, with 11 bases between them. The V gene's germline CDR1 is SNHLY and CDR2 FYNNEI. The CDR3 covers 13 residues.

This clonotype showed up many times. The chain is built from TRBV7-2 and TRBJ2-2, with TRBD1 matching 7 bases. The CDR3 consists of 16 residues. Per germline, CDR1 SGHTA and CDR2 FQGNSA. The trim removed 3 bases at V and 2 bases at J, leaving 6 bases unmatched. The CDR3 DNA follows: TGTGCCAGCAGCTTCGAGGGGGCAATTAACACCGGGGAGCTGTTTTTT. Its protein is CASSFEGAINTGELFF.

This sequence joins TRBV28 and TRBJ1-1; TRBD1 aligns across 8 bases. This CDR3 region has 16 residues. Germline lookup yields CDR1 MDHEN and CDR2 SYDVKM. After removal of 4 bases from V and 1 base from J, the junction contained 8 bases not matched to a gene. CDR3 nucleotides: TGTGCCAGCAGTTCCGGGACAGGAAGGGGGAACACTGAAGCTTTCTTT. It translates to CASSSGTGRGNTEAFF. Complete variable domain (other parts from reference TRBV28 and TRBJ1-1): DVKVTQSSRYLVKRTGEKVFLECVQDMDHENMFWYRQDPGLGLRLIYFSYDVKMKEKGDIPEGYSVSREKKERFSLILESASTNQTSMYLCASSSGTGRGNTEAFFGQGTRLTVV.

This clonotype was observed many times. This rearrangement joins TRBV12-3 or TRBV12-4 to TRBJ2-7, with a tentative D call TRBD2 (7 bases). V lost 3 bases and J 6 bases, leaving 15 bases between the germline ends. The CDR3 loop spans 14 amino acids. Here the CDR3 reads CASSFFQGGGEQYF. CDR3 DNA sequence: TGTGCCAGCAGTTTCTTCCAGGGAGGGGGCGAGCAGTACTTC.